This T cell receptor beta chain originates from a study of T cell responses to AZD1222 COVID-19 vaccine. Whole-study results and caveats: Spike-specific TCR breadth and depth grew following two AZD1222 doses. White British donors predominated, females outnumbered males, and clonal diversity was possibly underestimated.

CDR1 and CDR2 (germline): LNHNV, YYDKDF (reference sequence). The CDR3 is 15 amino acids. The ends were cut back, 0 bases at V and 1 base at J, with 7 bases in the middle. Concerning this clone: Its antigen is currently unknown.

Assay: immunoSEQ multiplex PCR; the TCRdb copy retains only in-frame clones and omits some. This sample has under 80,000 clones, with around 84% found just once. The starting material was peripheral blood, obtained on day 0 of AZD1222 vaccination. This TCR was sampled from an adult in good health. The rearrangement uses TRBV15 and TRBJ2-1; D unclear. CDR3 residues: CATSRDLGSYNEQFF. For the CDR3, the DNA is TGTGCCACCAGCAGAGATCTTGGTTCCTACAATGAGCAGTTCTTC.